This T cell receptor beta chain was sequenced for a study of monozygotic twins with inflammatory bowel disease. Study results and limitations: Especially where disease activity was present, IBD patients had fewer clonotypes in common with others than healthy twins did.

Points on this clonotype: Its antigen remains unknown.

With about 17 and 10 cycles respectively, two nested PCRs were carried out on TCRalpha and TCRbeta cDNA. Using the 5' RACE reads, TCRdb records one entry per CDR3 protein without DNA. The sample totals some 150,000 distinct CDR3 sequences; its top ten clones hold 2.4%. The germline V gene encodes CDR1 SEHNR and CDR2 FQNEAQ (reference sequence). The CDR3 is 12 residues long. The sequence was obtained from a human donor with ulcerative colitis or Crohn's disease, or a healthy co-twin of an affected twin (not recorded which). The chain employs TRBV7-9 and TRBJ1-1; with no DNA, the TCRdb D assignment of TRBD1 cannot be verified. The material sequenced was blood. The CDR3 loop is CASSPENTEAFF.